The clone carrying this T cell receptor (beta chain) was picked up a small number of times. The antigen remains unidentified. A J-beta primer mix and a sample-barcoded 5' primer were used in a second PCR of roughly 6 to 11 cycles. The yield of each sample was at least 2.5 million CDR3-containing paired-end reads. TCRdb called the 5' RACE reads again in MiXCR, with one record for every CDR3 protein. The sample lists a few hundred thousand distinct CDR3 sequences, about 25% occurring once. The data stem from a study of blood T cells in healthy people across ages. Findings of the study overall: Long-lived donors had more naive CD4+ cells and higher diversity than aged donors. Significant beta diversity loss was already apparent by age roughly 40, declining roughly linearly.

The total RNA that was extracted per sample amounted to at least 5.5 micrograms. After removal of 5 bases from V and 4 bases from J, the junction contained 5 bases not matched to a gene. From germline, CDR1 is MNHNY and CDR2 SVGAGI (reference sequence). The CDR3 sequence is 15 residues long. The sample also formed part of further work on T cells of mothers and their children.

This TCR was sampled from a boy aged 2 to 10 in good health. J is TRBJ2-7 and V is TRBV6-6; 13 bases fit TRBD2. Sequencing was performed on blood. CDR3 region: CASSGGTSGTYEQYF. In DNA form, the CDR3 reads TGTGCCAGCAGTGGCGGGACTAGCGGGACGTACGAGCAGTACTTC.